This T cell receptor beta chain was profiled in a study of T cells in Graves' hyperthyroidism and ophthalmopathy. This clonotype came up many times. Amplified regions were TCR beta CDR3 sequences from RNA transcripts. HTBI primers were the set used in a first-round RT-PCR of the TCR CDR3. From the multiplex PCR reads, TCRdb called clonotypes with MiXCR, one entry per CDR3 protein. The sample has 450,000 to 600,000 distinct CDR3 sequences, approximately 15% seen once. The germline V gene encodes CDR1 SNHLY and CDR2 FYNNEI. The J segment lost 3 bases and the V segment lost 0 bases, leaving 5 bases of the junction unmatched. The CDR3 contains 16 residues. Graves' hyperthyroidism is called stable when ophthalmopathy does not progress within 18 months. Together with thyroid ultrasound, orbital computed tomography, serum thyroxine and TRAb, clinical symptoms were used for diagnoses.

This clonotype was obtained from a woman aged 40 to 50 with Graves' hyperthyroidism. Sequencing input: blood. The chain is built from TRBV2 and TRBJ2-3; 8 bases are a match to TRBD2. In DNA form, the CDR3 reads TGTGCCAGCAGTGAAGCCTGGGCTAGCGGGACAGATACGCAGTATTTT. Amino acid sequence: CASSEAWASGTDTQYF.